The T cell receptor beta chain described here comes from a study of blood T cells in healthy people across ages (dated by TCRdb to about 2015). About the investigation overall: Template switching captured roughly one uniquely barcoded TCR beta cDNA molecule per two T cells in model experiments. To avoid experimental bias, donors of different ages were randomly spread across the sequencing lanes. The donors were split into four age groups: young (average roughly 15 years), middle-aged (around 37), aged (more than 55) and long-lived (approximately 80). Using the same blood draw, the study looked at two additional independent replicas of 1 million unique cDNA reads for two donors, one aged 18 to 30 and the other aged 80 or older. The study measured age-related changes in TCR beta repertoire diversity using deep sequencing normalized with unique cDNA molecular identifiers. Broader findings and caveats from the paper: Estimates of total diversity from one million sequenced T cells were regarded as lower bounds and underestimates. Because donor CMV infection status was unknown, age-related changes in expanded clonotypes were potentially confounded. Conclusive comparison of naive and antigen-experienced compartments was prevented by the profiling of bulk unsorted PBMCs. As age increased, observed TCR beta diversity per million T cells dropped in a roughly linear way, and a significant reduction was already evident by age 40. The long-lived group showed more naive CD4+ T cells, fewer expanded clones and increased TCR diversity than the aged group, suggesting age selection. There was a strong correlation between observed TCR beta diversity and the percentage of naive T cells measured by flow cytometry.

On this clonotype itself: This receptor's antigen is unknown. No base quality values were provided; no much bigger clone lies one nucleotide off.

Systemically healthy Caucasian individuals from Russia, around 38 in total and aged roughly 6 to 100 years, were included as donors. Roughly 10 milliliters of peripheral blood were drawn from each donor into EDTA-treated Vacutainer tubes. Ficoll-Paque density-gradient centrifugation was used to isolate PBMCs, with at least 7 million per sample. Total RNA was extracted from PBMCs with Trizol reagent, with at least 5 micrograms obtained per sample. For every donor, an aliquot of PBMCs went through flow cytometry to measure the percentages of naive CD45RAhigh/CD27high T cells. The library relied on 5' RACE. Sequencing was performed on an Illumina HiSeq 2500. The second PCR ran for roughly 7 to 11 cycles and used a J-beta primer mix along with a sample-barcoded 5' primer. A template-switch 5' adaptor carrying 12 random nucleotides introduced a unique molecular identifier onto each TCR beta cDNA molecule. Each sample yielded at least 2.5 million CDR3-containing paired-end reads. All of the RNA was converted into first-strand cDNA using the Mint cDNA synthesis kit, with a TRBC-specific oligonucleotide serving as the primer. Following uracil-DNA glycosylase treatment, a first 18-cycle PCR with universal primers M1SS and BC2_uni_R was performed on all cDNA. Per the source publication's procedure: For normalization, 1 million high-quality reads were randomly selected from each sample, with every read carrying a distinct molecular identifier. Reads sharing molecular identifiers were discarded rather than binned into consensus sequences. MiTCR, set to a Q25 quality threshold and the strictest error-elimination algorithm, was used for CDR3 identification, clonotype clustering and error correction. A nonparametric unseen species model using Euler transformation provided a lower-bound estimate of total TCR beta diversity. Starting from the raw public reads, TCRdb applied fastp trimming at Q25, assembled clones with MiXCR and retained in-frame beta chains. All rows with the same CDR3 protein become a single entry with the most common DNA and genes. TCRdb, rather than the study authors, made the V and J calls. The sample table contains 920,000 or so distinct CDR3 sequences; only one count was recorded for over 35% of them. Approximately 20% of the sample goes to the ten largest clones.

The CDR3, cysteine through phenylalanine, is 13 amino acids long. Of the read, only the CDR3 DNA is kept; its 39 bases are in frame from base 1. From the germline V gene (reference sequence), CDR1 is DFQATT and CDR2 is SNEGSKA. The sample consisted of blood. The V and J genes are TRBV20-1 and TRBJ2-1; a stretch of 7 junction bases matches TRBD2. The sequence was obtained from a woman between 55 and 75 years old in good health. CDR3 protein: CSLGGRGKGEQFF. DNA sequence: TGCAGCTTAGGCGGGAGAGGTAAAGGTGAGCAGTTCTTC.